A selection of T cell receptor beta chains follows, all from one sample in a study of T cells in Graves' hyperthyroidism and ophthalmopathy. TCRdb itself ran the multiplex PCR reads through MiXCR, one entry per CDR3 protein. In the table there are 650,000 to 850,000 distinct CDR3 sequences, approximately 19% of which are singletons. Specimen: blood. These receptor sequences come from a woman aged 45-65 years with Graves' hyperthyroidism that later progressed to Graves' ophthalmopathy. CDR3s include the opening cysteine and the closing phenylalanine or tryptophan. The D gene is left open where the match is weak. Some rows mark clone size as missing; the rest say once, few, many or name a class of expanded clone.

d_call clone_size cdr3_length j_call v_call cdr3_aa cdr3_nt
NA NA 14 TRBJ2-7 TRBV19 CASSTGQTSDEQYF TGTGCCAGTAGCACTGGACAGACCTCCGACGAGCAGTACTTC
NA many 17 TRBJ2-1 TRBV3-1 CASSQEPLLSSYNEQFF TGTGCCAGCAGCCAAGAACCCCTACTAAGCTCCTACAATGAGCAGTTCTTC
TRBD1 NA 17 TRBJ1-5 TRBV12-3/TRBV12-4 CASSLVVRQGATQPQHF TGTGCCAGCAGCTTAGTCGTGAGACAGGGGGCGACCCAGCCCCAGCATTTT
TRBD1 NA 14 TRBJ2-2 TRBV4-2 CASSQDGQAGELFF TGTGCCAGCAGCCAAGACGGACAGGCCGGGGAGCTGTTTTTT
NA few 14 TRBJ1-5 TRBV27 CASSYAGPGQPQHF TGTGCCAGCAGTTACGCAGGGCCCGGCCAGCCCCAGCATTTT
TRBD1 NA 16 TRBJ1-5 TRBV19 CASSMRQGASNQPQHF TGTGCCAGTAGTATGCGGCAGGGGGCTAGCAATCAGCCCCAGCATTTT
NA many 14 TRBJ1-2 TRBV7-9 CASSRQDSANGYTF TGTGCCAGCAGCCGACAGGACAGTGCTAATGGCTACACCTTC
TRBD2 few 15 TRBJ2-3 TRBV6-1 CASSPWTSPSDTQYF TGTGCCAGCAGTCCCTGGACTAGTCCCTCCGATACGCAGTATTTT
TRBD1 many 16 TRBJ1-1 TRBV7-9 CASSLWRTGRGAEAFF TGTGCCAGCAGCTTATGGCGGACAGGAAGAGGGGCTGAAGCTTTCTTT
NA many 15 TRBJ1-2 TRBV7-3 CASSLNPGSNYGYTF TGTGCCAGCAGCTTAAATCCAGGGAGCAACTATGGCTACACCTTC
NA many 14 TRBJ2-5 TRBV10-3 CAISEAMNQETQYF TGTGCCATCAGTGAGGCCATGAACCAAGAGACCCAGTACTTC
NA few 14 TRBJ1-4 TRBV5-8 CASSLVQSNEKLFF TGTGCCAGCAGCTTGGTCCAGAGTAATGAAAAACTGTTTTTT
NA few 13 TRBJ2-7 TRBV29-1 CSVVSDYVKEQYF TGCAGCGTTGTCAGTGATTACGTCAAGGAGCAGTACTTC
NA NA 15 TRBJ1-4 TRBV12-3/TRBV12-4 CASSPVLVGNEKLFF TGTGCCAGCAGTCCCGTGTTGGTAGGGAATGAAAAACTGTTTTTT
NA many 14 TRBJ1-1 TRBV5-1 CASSTGQPNTEAFF TGCGCCAGCAGCACCGGACAGCCGAACACTGAAGCTTTCTTT
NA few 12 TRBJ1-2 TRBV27 CASSVQGGGYTF TGTGCCAGCAGTGTACAGGGTGGGGGCTACACCTTC
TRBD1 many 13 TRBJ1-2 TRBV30 CAWDIGQGDGYTF TGTGCCTGGGACATTGGACAGGGGGATGGCTACACCTTC
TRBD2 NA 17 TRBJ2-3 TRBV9 CASTPDWVAGNTDTQYF TGTGCCAGCACCCCCGACTGGGTAGCGGGGAACACAGATACGCAGTATTTT
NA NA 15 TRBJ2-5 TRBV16 CASSQLRGLQETQYF TGTGCCAGCAGCCAATTGCGGGGGCTCCAAGAGACCCAGTACTTC
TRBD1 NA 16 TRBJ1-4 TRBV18 CASSPRGTGLNEKLFF TGTGCCAGCTCACCAAGAGGGACAGGGCTTAATGAAAAACTGTTTTTT
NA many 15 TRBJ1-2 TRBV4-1 CASSPLGGEVYGYTF TGCGCCAGCAGCCCTTTGGGGGGTGAGGTCTATGGCTACACCTTC
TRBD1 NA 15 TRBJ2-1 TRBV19 CASSILGQGINEQFF TGTGCCAGTAGTATACTGGGACAGGGAATCAATGAGCAGTTCTTC
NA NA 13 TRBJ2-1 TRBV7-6 CASSLYFSDEQFF TGTGCCAGCAGCTTGTATTTTAGTGATGAGCAGTTCTTC
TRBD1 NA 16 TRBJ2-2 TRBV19 CASSPGGTGTTGELFF TGTGCCAGTAGTCCCGGGGGGACAGGGACCACCGGGGAGCTGTTTTTT
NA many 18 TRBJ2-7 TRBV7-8 CASSLAFQTSRRGYEQYF TGTGCCAGCAGCTTAGCGTTTCAGACTAGTAGAAGGGGCTACGAGCAGTACTTC
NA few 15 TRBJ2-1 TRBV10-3 CAIEGELAENNEQFF TGTGCCATCGAGGGGGAGCTAGCGGAAAACAATGAGCAGTTCTTC
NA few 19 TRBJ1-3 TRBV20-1 CSARDHMGIAQSSGNTIYF TGCAGTGCTAGAGATCATATGGGTATCGCGCAGTCCTCTGGAAACACCATATATTTT
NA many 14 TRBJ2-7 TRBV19 CASSIGGQVGEQYF TGTGCCAGTAGTATAGGAGGGCAAGTTGGCGAGCAGTACTTC
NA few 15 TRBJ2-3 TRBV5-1 CASSLEDGRTNTQYF TGCGCCAGCAGCTTGGAGGACGGGCGTACAAATACGCAGTATTTT
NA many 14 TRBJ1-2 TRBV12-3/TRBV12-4 CASSAIRAGYGYTF TGTGCCAGCAGTGCGATAAGGGCGGGCTATGGCTACACCTTC
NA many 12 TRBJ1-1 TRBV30 CAWTRRQSVAFF TGTGCCTGGACTCGGAGACAGTCGGTAGCTTTCTTT
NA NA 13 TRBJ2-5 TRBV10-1 CASSQSGSETQYF TGCGCCAGCAGTCAATCGGGCTCGGAGACCCAGTACTTC
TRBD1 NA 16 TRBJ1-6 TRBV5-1 CASSSDRGPYNSPLHF TGCGCCAGCAGCTCGGACAGGGGGCCCTATAATTCACCCCTCCACTTT
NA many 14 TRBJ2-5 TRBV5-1 CASSLGQADETQYF TGCGCCAGCAGCTTGGGGCAGGCTGACGAGACCCAGTACTTC
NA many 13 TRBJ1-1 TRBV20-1 CSAPSPWGTEAFF TGCAGTGCCCCATCCCCTTGGGGCACTGAAGCTTTCTTT
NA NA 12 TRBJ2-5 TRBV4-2 CASSQPLETQYF TGTGCCAGCAGCCAACCCTTGGAGACCCAGTACTTC
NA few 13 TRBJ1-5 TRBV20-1 CSARAGASQPQHF TGCAGTGCTAGAGCGGGGGCCAGCCAGCCCCAGCATTTT
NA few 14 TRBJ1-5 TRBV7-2 CASSFGADGQPQHF TGTGCCAGCAGCTTCGGCGCTGACGGTCAGCCCCAGCATTTT
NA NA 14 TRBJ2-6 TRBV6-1 CATANPSGANVLTF TGTGCCACCGCAAACCCGTCTGGGGCCAACGTCCTGACTTTC
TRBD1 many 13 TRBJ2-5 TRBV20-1 CSVAHSGGETQYF TGCAGTGTCGCCCACTCAGGGGGAGAGACCCAGTACTTC
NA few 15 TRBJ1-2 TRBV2 CTSSDPSDTNYGYTF TGTACCAGCAGTGACCCTTCAGACACCAACTATGGCTACACCTTC
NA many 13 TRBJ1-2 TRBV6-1 CASSETGHYGYTF TGTGCCAGCAGTGAAACAGGCCACTATGGCTACACCTTC
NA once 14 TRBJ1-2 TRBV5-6 CASSFTGISYGYTF TGTGCCAGCAGCTTTACAGGAATATCCTATGGCTACACCTTC
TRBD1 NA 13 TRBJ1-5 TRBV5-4 CASSWGQDQPQHF TGTGCCAGCAGCTGGGGACAGGATCAGCCCCAGCATTTT
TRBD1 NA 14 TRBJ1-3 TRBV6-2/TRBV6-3 CASVQGVSGNTIYF TGTGCCAGCGTTCAGGGGGTGTCCGGAAACACCATATATTTT
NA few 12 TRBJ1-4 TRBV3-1 CASSAEREKLFF TGTGCCAGCAGCGCGGAGAGGGAAAAACTGTTTTTT
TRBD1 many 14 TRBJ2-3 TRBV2 CASRNRGNGDTQYF TGTGCCAGCAGAAACAGGGGGAACGGAGATACGCAGTATTTT
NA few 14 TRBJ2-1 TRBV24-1 CATSEGGEYNEQFF TGTGCCACCAGTGAGGGGGGCGAATACAATGAGCAGTTCTTC
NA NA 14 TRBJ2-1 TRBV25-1 CASSDGTFYNEQFF TGTGCCAGCAGTGATGGGACATTCTACAATGAGCAGTTCTTC
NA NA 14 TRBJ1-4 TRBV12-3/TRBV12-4 CASSLSGFIEKLFF TGTGCCAGCAGTTTAAGCGGGTTTATAGAAAAACTGTTTTTT
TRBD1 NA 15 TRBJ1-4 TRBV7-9 CAGSLGQERHEKLFF TGTGCCGGCAGCTTAGGACAGGAGAGACATGAAAAACTGTTTTTT
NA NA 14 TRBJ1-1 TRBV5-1 CASSFRIDEAEAFF TGCGCCAGCAGCTTTAGAATCGACGAGGCTGAAGCTTTCTTT
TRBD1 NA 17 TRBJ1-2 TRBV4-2 CASSQVRQGAMDYGYTF TGTGCCAGCAGCCAAGTACGACAGGGGGCGATGGACTATGGCTACACCTTC
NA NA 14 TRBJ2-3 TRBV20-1 CSARGGLLTDTQYF TGCAGTGCTAGGGGTGGGTTACTCACAGATACGCAGTATTTT
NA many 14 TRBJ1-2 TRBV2 CASSGWAGSYGYTF TGTGCCAGCAGTGGATGGGCAGGCTCCTATGGCTACACCTTC
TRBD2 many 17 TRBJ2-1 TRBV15 CATSREGLARGWDEQFF TGTGCCACCAGCAGAGAGGGACTAGCAAGAGGCTGGGATGAGCAGTTCTTC
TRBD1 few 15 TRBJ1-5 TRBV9 CASSVGWDRNQPQHF TGTGCCAGCAGCGTAGGATGGGACAGAAATCAGCCCCAGCATTTT
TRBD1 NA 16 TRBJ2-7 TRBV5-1 CASSYGQGAGAVEQYF TGCGCCAGCAGCTACGGACAGGGGGCAGGGGCGGTCGAGCAGTACTTC
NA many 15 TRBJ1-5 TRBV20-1 CSARDDPYSNQPQHF TGCAGTGCTAGAGATGACCCCTATAGCAATCAGCCCCAGCATTTT
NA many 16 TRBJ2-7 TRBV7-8 CASSTYPRGARYEQYF TGTGCCAGCAGCACCTACCCCAGGGGGGCGAGGTACGAGCAGTACTTC